These T cell receptor beta chains were read from a single sample in a study of radiotherapy plus CTLA-4 blockade in lung cancer. The assay was immunoSEQ multiplex PCR, and TCRdb's table has in-frame clones only and misses some. Of tens of thousands of clones listed, around 83% are singletons. Sample: peripheral blood, taken from a patient treated with radiotherapy plus ipilimumab. The receptors here all came from a human donor with non-small cell lung cancer who had stable disease on radiotherapy plus ipilimumab. CDR3s include the opening cysteine and the closing phenylalanine or tryptophan. A D gene is named only where the DNA matches it firmly. Clone size is stated in some rows and not others, as once, few, many or a class when expanded.

>-|-|TRBV18|TRBJ2-6
TGTGCCAGCTCACCACTTCCCTCAGCTGGGGCCAACGTCCTGACTTTC
CASSPLPSAGANVLTF
>-|TRBD2|TRBV7-8|TRBJ2-1
TGTGCCAGCAGCGGCCGACTAGCGGGGGCACCCTACAATGAGCAGTTCTTC
CASSGRLAGAPYNEQFF
>once|TRBD1|TRBV6-5|TRBJ2-7
TGTGCCAGCAGTCTTGACAGGGCTTACGAGCAGTACTTC
CASSLDRAYEQYF
>-|-|TRBV29-1|TRBJ1-5
TGCAGCGTTGAAGGGGAGGGCTCTCAGCCCCAGCATTTT
CSVEGEGSQPQHF
>-|-|TRBV27|TRBJ2-2
TGTGCCAGCAGTGGAGGAGGCAGGGGATACACCGGGGAGCTGTTTTTT
CASSGGGRGYTGELFF
>-|-|TRBV28|TRBJ1-1
TGTGCCAGCAGTGGTCCGGGGGAGAACACTGAAGCTTTCTTT
CASSGPGENTEAFF
>-|TRBD2|TRBV30|TRBJ2-7
TGTGCCTGGACCGGGACTAGCGGGCCCTACGAGCAGTACTTC
CAWTGTSGPYEQYF
>few|-|TRBV19|TRBJ2-6
TGTGCCAGTAGTAGCAGGATCTCTGGGGCCAACGTCCTGACTTTC
CASSSRISGANVLTF
>few|-|TRBV7-9|TRBJ2-7
TGTGCCAGCAACCGCTTAGTAGCGGACGAGCAGTACTTC
CASNRLVADEQYF
>-|-|TRBV19|TRBJ1-2
TGTGCCAGTAGTATAGAAAGGGTGAGCTATGGCTACACCTTC
CASSIERVSYGYTF
>-|-|TRBV7-2|TRBJ2-2
TGTGCCAGCAGCCATCAAAGGGGACCCGGGGAGCTGTTTTTT
CASSHQRGPGELFF
>-|-|TRBV5-1|TRBJ1-1
TGCGCCAGCAGCTCTCCGGGTCTTGCTGAAGCTTTCTTT
CASSSPGLAEAFF
>-|-|TRBV5-8|TRBJ1-5
TGTGCCAGCAGCTTGGTATTCGGCAACAGCAATCAGCCCCAGCATTTT
CASSLVFGNSNQPQHF
>-|TRBD1|TRBV7-9|TRBJ1-2
TGTGCCAGCAGCTTACTGGACAGGGTAAACTATGGCTACACCTTC
CASSLLDRVNYGYTF
>-|TRBD1|TRBV10-2|TRBJ2-5
TGCGCCGCGGGGGACAGGGGGCGCGTCGAGACCCAGTACTTC
CAAGDRGRVETQYF
>once|-|TRBV29-1|TRBJ2-2
TGCAGCGTTGAAGATTTTTCCACCGGGGAGCTGTTTTTT
CSVEDFSTGELFF
>few|-|TRBV4-2|TRBJ2-1
TGTGCCAGCAGCCCAGCGTCCACGGGGCCGACCTACAATGAGCAGTTCTTC
CASSPASTGPTYNEQFF
>-|-|TRBV5-1|TRBJ1-1
TGCGCCAGCAGCTTGACAGCTTCTGTGGCCACTGAAGCTTTCTTT
CASSLTASVATEAFF
>-|TRBD2|TRBV5-6|TRBJ2-7
TGTGCCAGCAGCAAACCGCCGGGACTAGCAGACGAGCAGTACTTC
CASSKPPGLADEQYF
>-|-|TRBV10-3|TRBJ2-7
TGTGCCATCAGTGGAGACGGCCATAGCTACGAGCAGTACTTC
CAISGDGHSYEQYF
>once|-|TRBV7-9|TRBJ2-2
TGTGCCAGCCCCCCTGGGGTGAACACCGGGGAGCTGTTTTTT
CASPPGVNTGELFF
>once|-|TRBV7-8|TRBJ2-3
TGTGCCAGCAGCTTAGATGGGGGAACAGATACGCAGTATTTT
CASSLDGGTDTQYF